Below, 13 T cell receptor beta chains from the same sample are listed, as sequenced in a study of cytotoxic CD8 clonotypes in ibrutinib-treated CLL. Method: immunoSEQ multiplex PCR; TCRdb's copy keeps in-frame clones and lacks some. The sample has under 300,000 clones, approximately 76% seen once. Specimen: PBMCs, collected at disease progression, from a patient treated with ibrutinib. These receptors all come from a human donor with chronic lymphocytic leukemia.

The genes are TRBV2 and TRBJ2-7, with 8 bases that match TRBD1. CDR3 size: 15 residues. V gave up 4 bases and J gave up 3 bases; unmatched junction bases: 8. Germline CDR1 and CDR2: SNHLY and FYNNEI. Here the CDR3 reads CASSGGQGSFYEQYF. CDR3 bases: TGTGCCAGCAGTGGTGGACAGGGATCCTTCTACGAGCAGTACTTC.

The V and J genes are TRBV9 and TRBJ1-1; 9 bases line up with TRBD1. The junction had 5 bases not matched to a gene; V was cut back by 4 bases and J by 1 base. Germline CDR1 reads SGDLS; CDR2 reads YYNGEE. This CDR3 comprises 15 residues. CDR3 in DNA: TGTGCCAGCAGCACAGGGGGCCATAAGAACACTGAAGCTTTCTTT. This sequence encodes CASSTGGHKNTEAFF.

The V and J genes are TRBV9 and TRBJ1-1; D ambiguous. Germline V gene lookup returns CDR1 SGDLS and CDR2 YYNGEE. V was trimmed by 4 bases and J by 6 bases, leaving 13 bases between them. The CDR3 is 13 amino acids. CDR3 nucleotide sequence: TGTGCCAGCAGCACCGAGGATTTGGCTGAAGCTTTCTTT. Translating gives CASSTEDLAEAFF.

This chain uses TRBV6-1 with TRBJ2-7; no firm D call. There are 12 residues in the CDR3. The ends were cut back, 6 bases at V and 4 bases at J, with 10 bases in the middle. Germline V CDR1 and CDR2: MNHNS, SASEGT. This chain's CDR3 is CASSQYAYEQYF. As DNA, the CDR3 is TGTGCCAGCAGCCAATACGCTTACGAGCAGTACTTC.

This rearrangement joins TRBV19 to TRBJ2-1, with 11 positions matching TRBD2. Germline V gives CDR1 LNHDA, CDR2 SQIVND (reference sequence). There are 20 residues in the CDR3. Unmatched junction bases numbered 21, after V lost 1 base and J lost 10 bases. The DNA for the CDR3 is TGTGCCAGTAGTATAGGGGGCCGGGCACCCACGCTTTCTAGCGGGAGGGAGCAGTTCTTC. It yields the protein CASSIGGRAPTLSSGREQFF.

V is TRBV6-5 and J is TRBJ2-1, with D perhaps TRBD1 or TRBD2 (6 bases each). The V gene's germline CDR1 is MNHEY and CDR2 SVGAGI. The CDR3 is made up of 14 amino acids. V gave up 7 bases and J gave up 6 bases, with 16 bases separating them. Here the CDR3 DNA reads TGTGCCAGCAACGGGGGCGGGGCCGGCAATGAGCAGTTCTTC. Its translation: CASNGGGAGNEQFF.

The chain carries TRBV10-1 and TRBJ2-1; 9 nucleotides agree with TRBD2. This CDR3 has 19 amino acids. Germline CDR1 and CDR2: WNHNN and SYGVQD (reference sequence). Germline trimming cut 2 bases from V and 2 bases from J; bases unmatched to any gene: 13. In DNA form, the CDR3 reads TGCGCCAGCAGTGAGCCCCTAACTAGCGGGCGGGTACCCTACAATGAGCAGTTCTTC. It yields the protein CASSEPLTSGRVPYNEQFF.

The V and J genes are TRBV12-2 and TRBJ2-7; TRBD1, as called in the table, went unchecked against the DNA. TRBV12-2 is given as a pseudogene. CDR3 length equals 12 residues. In nucleotides, the CDR3 is TGTGCAAGTCGCCCGGACAAGCACGAGCAGTACTTC. Its translation is CASRPDKHEQYF.

The chain's CDR3 is CATSRDLESNEQFF. The DNA of the CDR3 is TGTGCCACCAGCAGAGACTTAGAATCCAATGAGCAGTTCTTC. The chain couples TRBV15 to TRBJ2-1; D call uncertain. The V and J ends lost 0 bases and 6 bases respectively, with 9 bases between them. There are 14 residues in the CDR3. Germline-derived CDR1 and CDR2 are LNHNV and YYDKDF (reference sequence).

This clone appeared a few times. The V and J genes are TRBV6-5 and TRBJ2-1; 9 bases are shared with TRBD2. Germline V gene lookup returns CDR1 MNHEY and CDR2 SVGAGI. The CDR3 runs 14 residues. V was clipped by 2 bases and J by 4 bases; unmatched bases: 0. The CDR3 sequence: CASSYAGGYNEQFF. CDR3 DNA: TGTGCCAGCAGTTACGCGGGAGGGTACAATGAGCAGTTCTTC.

The chain has TRBV19 and TRBJ2-7; possibly TRBD1 for D (6 bases). This CDR3 is built from 14 residues. The V end lost 1 base, the J end lost 2 bases, and 9 bases lay between the germline ends. Germline loops: CDR1 LNHDA, CDR2 SQIVND (reference sequence). The CDR3 DNA follows: TGTGCCAGTAGTATAGCAGGGGCCACCTACGAGCAGTACTTC. The encoded protein is CASSIAGATYEQYF.

The chain is built from TRBV11-2 and TRBJ1-2; D possibly corresponds to TRBD1 (6 bases). In germline, CDR1 is SGHAT, CDR2 FQNNGV. V was cut by 7 bases and J by 3 bases, with 18 bases left in between. The CDR3 covers 15 residues. This CDR3 is CASTLGHHWDYGYTF. DNA of the CDR3: TGTGCCAGCACCCTGGGACACCACTGGGACTATGGCTACACCTTC.

This CDR3 reads CASSQLAGGINGEQFF. The CDR3 bases are TGTGCCAGCAGCCAACTAGCGGGGGGGATCAACGGTGAGCAGTTCTTC. V is TRBV4-2 and J is TRBJ2-1; 12 bases line up with TRBD2. In germline, CDR1 is LGHNA, CDR2 YNFKEQ. The ends lost 2 bases at V and 9 bases at J; junction bases unmatched: 8. The CDR3 is 16 residues long.